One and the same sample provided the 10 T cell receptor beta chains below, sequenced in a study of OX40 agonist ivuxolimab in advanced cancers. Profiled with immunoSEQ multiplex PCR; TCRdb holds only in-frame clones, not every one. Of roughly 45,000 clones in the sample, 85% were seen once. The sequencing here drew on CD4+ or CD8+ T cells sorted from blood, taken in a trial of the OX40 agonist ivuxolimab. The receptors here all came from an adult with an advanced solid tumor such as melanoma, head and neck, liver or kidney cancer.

CDR3 protein: CASKTFNYGYTF. CDR3 nucleotides: TGTGCCAGCAAGACATTTAACTATGGCTACACCTTC. The chain employs TRBV5-4 and TRBJ1-2; D remains ambiguous. Trimming removed 6 bases from V and 1 base from J, with 7 bases in between. The CDR3 is 12 amino acids. The germline V gene has CDR1 SGHNT and CDR2 YYREEE (reference sequence).

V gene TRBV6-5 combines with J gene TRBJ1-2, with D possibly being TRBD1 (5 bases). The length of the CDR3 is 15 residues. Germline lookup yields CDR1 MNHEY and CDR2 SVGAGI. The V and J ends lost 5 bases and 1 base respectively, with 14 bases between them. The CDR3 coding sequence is TGTGCCAGCAGTGCCTCAGGGTATGATAACTATGGCTACACCTTC. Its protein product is CASSASGYDNYGYTF.

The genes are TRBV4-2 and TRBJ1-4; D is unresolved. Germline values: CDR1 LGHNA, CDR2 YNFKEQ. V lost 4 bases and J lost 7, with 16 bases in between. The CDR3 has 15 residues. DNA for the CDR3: TGTGCCAGCAGCCCCCCGGGTAGTGAGGCTGAAAAACTGTTTTTT. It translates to CASSPPGSEAEKLFF.

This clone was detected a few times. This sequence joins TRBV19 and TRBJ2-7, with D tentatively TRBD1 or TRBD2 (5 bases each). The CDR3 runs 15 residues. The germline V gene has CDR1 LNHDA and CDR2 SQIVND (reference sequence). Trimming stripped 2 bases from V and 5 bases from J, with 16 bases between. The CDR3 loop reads CASSISTEGFDEQYF. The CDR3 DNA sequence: TGTGCCAGTAGTATAAGTACTGAGGGGTTCGACGAGCAGTACTTC.

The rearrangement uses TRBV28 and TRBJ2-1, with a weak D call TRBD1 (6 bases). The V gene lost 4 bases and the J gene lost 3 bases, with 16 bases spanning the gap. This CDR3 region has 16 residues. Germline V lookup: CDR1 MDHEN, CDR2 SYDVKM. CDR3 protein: CASSWVDRTNYNEQFF. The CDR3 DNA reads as TGTGCCAGCAGTTGGGTTGACAGGACAAACTACAATGAGCAGTTCTTC.

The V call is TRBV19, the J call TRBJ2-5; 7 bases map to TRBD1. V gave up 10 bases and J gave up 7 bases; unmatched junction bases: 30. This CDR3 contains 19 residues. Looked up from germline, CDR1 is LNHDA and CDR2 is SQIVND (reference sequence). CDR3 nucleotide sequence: TGTGCCACCCGGGACAGCCTGAACCCGCTGGACTTCAGACATGCGACCCAGTACTTC. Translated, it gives CATRDSLNPLDFRHATQYF.

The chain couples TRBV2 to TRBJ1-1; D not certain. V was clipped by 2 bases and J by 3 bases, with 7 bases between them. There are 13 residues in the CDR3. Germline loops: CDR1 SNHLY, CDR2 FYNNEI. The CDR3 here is CASSELWYTEAFF. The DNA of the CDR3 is TGTGCCAGCAGTGAATTGTGGTACACTGAAGCTTTCTTT.

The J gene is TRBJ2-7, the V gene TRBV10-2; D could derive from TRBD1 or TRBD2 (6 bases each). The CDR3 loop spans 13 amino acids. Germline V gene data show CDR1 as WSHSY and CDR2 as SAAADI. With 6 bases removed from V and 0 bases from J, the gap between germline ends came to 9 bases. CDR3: CASRGGSSYEQYV. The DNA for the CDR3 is TGCGCCAGCAGGGGGGGCAGCTCCTACGAGCAGTACGTC.

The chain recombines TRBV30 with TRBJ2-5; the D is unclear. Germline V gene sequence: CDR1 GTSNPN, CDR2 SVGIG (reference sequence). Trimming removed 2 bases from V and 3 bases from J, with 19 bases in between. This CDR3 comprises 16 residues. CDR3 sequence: CAWSTPDSLIEETQYF. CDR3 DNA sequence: TGTGCCTGGAGTACCCCGGATTCCTTGATTGAAGAGACCCAGTACTTC. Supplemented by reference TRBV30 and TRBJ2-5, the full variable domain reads SQTIHQWPATLVQPVGSPLSLECTVEGTSNPNLYWYRQAAGRGLQLLFYSVGIGQISSEVPQNLSASRPQDRQFILSSKKLLLSDSGFYLCAWSTPDSLIEETQYFGPGTRLLVL.

The CDR3 is CASGLVGQRYNYGYTF. The CDR3 nucleotides are TGTGCTAGTGGTTTGGTCGGACAGCGTTATAACTATGGCTACACCTTC. The chain has TRBV12-5 and TRBJ1-2; possibly TRBD1 for D (6 bases). CDR1 LGHNT and CDR2 FRNRAP come from the germline V gene. The V and J ends lost 0 bases and 1 base respectively, with 12 bases between them. CDR3 size: 16 residues.